These T cell receptor beta chains were read from a single sample in a study of CD8+CD57+ T cells in acquired aplastic anemia. TCRdb independently ran MiXCR on the reads; one entry per CDR3 protein. This repertoire shows about 470,000 distinct CDR3 sequences, roughly 34% found once; its top ten account for 0.8% to 0.85%. The source material was sorted CD4+, CD8+, or CD8+CD57+ T cells (not recorded which) from PBMCs. These receptors originate from a human donor with aplastic anemia. CDR3s include the opening cysteine and the closing phenylalanine or tryptophan. A D gene is named only where the DNA matches it firmly. Size is stated for part of the rows, as once, few or many counts, or as a class when the clone is expanded.

d_gene | j_gene | abundance | v_gene | CDR3nt | CDR3aa
. | TRBJ1-2 | many | TRBV25-1 | TGTGCCAGCAGGGGGGTAGGGGGGGAAGTAGGCGGCTACACCTTC | CASRGVGGEVGGYTF
TRBD2 | TRBJ2-5 | many | TRBV7-9 | TGTGCCAGCAGCTTCGGGACTACGAGTGTGAAGACCCAGTACTTC | CASSFGTTSVKTQYF
. | TRBJ2-7 | few | TRBV20-1 | TGCAGTGCTAGAGACCCCAAGGTGGCCTACGAGCAGTACTTC | CSARDPKVAYEQYF
TRBD1 | TRBJ1-5 | many | TRBV10-3 | TGTGCCATCGGGGGCGACAGGGGTGATCAGCCCCAGCATTTT | CAIGGDRGDQPQHF
. | TRBJ1-1 | few | TRBV19 | TGTGCCAGTAGACCCGAGGGGGGGGGGAACACTGAAGCTTTCTTT | CASRPEGGGNTEAFF
. | TRBJ1-1 | . | TRBV10-3 | TGTGCCATCAGTGAGAATGGAGAGCTTAACACTGAAGCTTTCTTT | CAISENGELNTEAFF
. | TRBJ2-7 | . | TRBV4-3 | TGCGCCAGCAGCCAAGACCAGGACTACGAGCAGTACTTC | CASSQDQDYEQYF
. | TRBJ2-1 | . | TRBV20-1 | TGCAGTGCTAGTCAGGGCGGGGGCCTGGGGGCTGAGCAGTTCTTC | CSASQGGGLGAEQFF
. | TRBJ2-4 | . | TRBV5-4 | TGTGCCAGCAGCTTGGCCGAGGGGGACGACATTCAGTACTTC | CASSLAEGDDIQYF
. | TRBJ2-7 | many | TRBV7-6 | TGTGCCAGCAGCTTACGGGCGGGTTTGAACGAGCAGTACTTC | CASSLRAGLNEQYF
TRBD2 | TRBJ2-7 | . | TRBV10-1 | TGCGCCAGCAGTGAGTCGTCACTAGCGGGGGGTTCCTTCCCTTACGAGCAGTACTTC | CASSESSLAGGSFPYEQYF
. | TRBJ1-2 | . | TRBV7-8 | TGTGCCAGCAGCGGGCAGGGCTATAGCTACACCTTC | CASSGQGYSYTF
. | TRBJ1-1 | few | TRBV10-3 | TGTGCCAGCAGGGCATACGGGAACACTGAAGCTTTCTTT | CASRAYGNTEAFF
. | TRBJ1-3 | . | TRBV7-9 | TGTGCCAGCAGCTTAAAGGCGGGCTCTGGAAACACCATATATTTT | CASSLKAGSGNTIYF
. | TRBJ1-1 | . | TRBV28 | TGTGCCAGCAGTTTGGGAAGGGAACAGGCTTTCTTT | CASSLGREQAFF
TRBD1 | TRBJ2-7 | once | TRBV25-1 | TGTGCCAGCAGCCAAGATAGGAGGAGGACAGGCGAGGTCTACGAGCAGTACTTC | CASSQDRRRTGEVYEQYF
. | TRBJ2-7 | many | TRBV20-1 | TGCAGTGCTAGCCGTGAAAAGCAGTCAGAGCAGTACTTC | CSASREKQSEQYF
. | TRBJ1-5 | many | TRBV15 | TGTGCCACCAGCAGACTATTGGGGCGGGATAGCAATCAGCCCCAGCATTTT | CATSRLLGRDSNQPQHF
TRBD1 | TRBJ2-7 | many | TRBV20-1 | TGCAGTGCTAGAGTACTCGACAGGGGAAAACACGAGCAGTACTTC | CSARVLDRGKHEQYF
TRBD1 | TRBJ2-7 | many | TRBV2 | TGTGCCAGCAGCGAGGACAGGGACTACGAGCAGTACTTC | CASSEDRDYEQYF
TRBD1 | TRBJ2-1 | few | TRBV14 | TGTGCCAGCAGTGAAAGACGGGACAGCATCCTTGGGGTGGATGAGCAGTTCTTC | CASSERRDSILGVDEQFF
TRBD1 | TRBJ2-5 | many | TRBV24-1 | TGTGCCACCAGTGTTGCCAAGGGGGCGGGAGAGACCCAGTACTTC | CATSVAKGAGETQYF
TRBD1 | TRBJ1-1 | . | TRBV6-1 | TGTGCCAGCATTCGGGACAGGGAAAGCACTGAAGCTTTCTTT | CASIRDRESTEAFF
TRBD1 | TRBJ1-1 | many | TRBV29-1 | TGCAGCGTTGAAGGGACAGGGCTGAACACTGAAGCTTTCTTT | CSVEGTGLNTEAFF
TRBD1 | TRBJ2-7 | . | TRBV18 | TGTGCCAGCTCACCGAGGGGACAGGGGATTACCTACGAGCAGTACTTC | CASSPRGQGITYEQYF
TRBD1 | TRBJ1-6 | . | TRBV19 | TGTGCCAGTAGTATAGGGGCCAGGGACAGTTCACCCCTCCACTTT | CASSIGARDSSPLHF
. | TRBJ1-2 | . | TRBV18 | TGTGCCAGCTCAGGAGGGGCCGGTAGCTACACCTTC | CASSGGAGSYTF
. | TRBJ1-1 | once | TRBV20-1 | TGCAGTGCCCCGACCGTAAGGGGAGACACTGAAGCTTTCTTT | CSAPTVRGDTEAFF
. | TRBJ1-5 | many | TRBV19 | TGTGCCAGTAGTATAAGAAGGGAACGTCAGCCCCAGCATTTT | CASSIRRERQPQHF
TRBD1 | TRBJ2-1 | . | TRBV20-1 | TGCAGTGCACCAAAGGGGGCGAGCTCCTACAATGAGCAGTTCTTC | CSAPKGASSYNEQFF
. | TRBJ1-6 | . | TRBV2 | TGTGCCAGCAGCCGAGTGGCAGGGAGAGGTTCACCCCTCCACTTT | CASSRVAGRGSPLHF
TRBD1 | TRBJ1-3 | few | TRBV10-3 | TGTGCCAGCAGTTACTCACGGACAGGGGGAAACACCATATATTTT | CASSYSRTGGNTIYF
. | TRBJ1-4 | . | TRBV6-1 | TGTGCCAGCACTAACCCACAGTTTAATGAAAAACTGTTTTTT | CASTNPQFNEKLFF
TRBD1 | TRBJ2-7 | . | TRBV20-1 | TGCAGTGCTAGGACCCGGACAGGGGTCTACGAGCAGTACTTC | CSARTRTGVYEQYF
. | TRBJ2-7 | many | TRBV20-1 | TGCAGTGTAATATCGGTAGCGTCCTACGAGCAGTACTTC | CSVISVASYEQYF